The source of this TCR beta chain is a study of tumor-infiltrating lymphocytes in oesophageal squamous cell carcinoma. TCRdb re-analysed the PCR reads in MiXCR, keeping a single row per CDR3 protein. This table has about 24,000 distinct CDR3 sequences, 30% to 40% appearing once. The CDR3 contains 13 residues. V lost 11 bases and J 0 bases, leaving 10 bases between the germline ends. The germline CDR1 and CDR2 sequences are MNHEY and SVGAGI. The clonotype was recovered from a male donor with esophageal squamous cell carcinoma. The sequencing sample was made of esophageal tumor tissue. The rearrangement uses TRBV6-5 and TRBJ2-2; D is unclear. Here the CDR3 DNA reads TGTGCCGGCCAGGACCCGAACACCGGGGAGCTGTTTTTT. This sequence encodes CAGQDPNTGELFF.